This T cell receptor (beta chain) derives from a study of blood T cell repertoires in COVID-19. Study-level background: Samples came from the United States, Italy and Spain, spanning acute and convalescent COVID-19.

CDR1 MNHEY and CDR2 SVGAGI come from the germline V gene. CDR3 length: 13 residues. With 6 bases removed from V and 3 bases from J, the gap between germline ends came to 11 bases. Authors' analysis steps: By means of reference gene primer amplification, nucleated cell counts were estimated. Assay used: immunoSEQ multiplex PCR; TCRdb lists only in-frame clones, some missing. V, J and clone size derive from that table, while D and trimming were established from the DNA sequence. In the table there are fewer than 200,000 clones, 85% of which are singletons. V is TRBV6-5 and J is TRBJ1-1; a weak D match, TRBD1 (5 bases). The sequencing sample was made of peripheral blood. This clonotype was obtained from a human donor with acute or convalescent COVID-19. The donor label of this sample is uncertain. The CDR3 spells CASSQGADTEAFF. The CDR3 DNA sequence: TGTGCCAGCAGCCAAGGGGCAGACACTGAAGCTTTCTTT.